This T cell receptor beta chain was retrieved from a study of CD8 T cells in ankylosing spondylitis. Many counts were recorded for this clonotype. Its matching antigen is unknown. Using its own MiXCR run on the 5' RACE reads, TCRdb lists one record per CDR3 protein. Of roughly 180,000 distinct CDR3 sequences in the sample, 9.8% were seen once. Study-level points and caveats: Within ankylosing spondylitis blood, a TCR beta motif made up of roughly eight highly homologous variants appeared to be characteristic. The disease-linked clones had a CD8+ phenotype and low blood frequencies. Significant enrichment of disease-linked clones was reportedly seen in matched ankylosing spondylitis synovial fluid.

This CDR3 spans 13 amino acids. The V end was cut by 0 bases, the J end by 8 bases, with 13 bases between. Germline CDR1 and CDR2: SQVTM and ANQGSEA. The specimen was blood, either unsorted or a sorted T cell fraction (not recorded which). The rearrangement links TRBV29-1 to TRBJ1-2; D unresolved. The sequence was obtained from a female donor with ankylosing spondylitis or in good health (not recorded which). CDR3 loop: CSVEESYPRGYTF. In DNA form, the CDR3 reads TGCAGCGTTGAAGAGAGTTATCCGCGGGGCTACACCTTC.